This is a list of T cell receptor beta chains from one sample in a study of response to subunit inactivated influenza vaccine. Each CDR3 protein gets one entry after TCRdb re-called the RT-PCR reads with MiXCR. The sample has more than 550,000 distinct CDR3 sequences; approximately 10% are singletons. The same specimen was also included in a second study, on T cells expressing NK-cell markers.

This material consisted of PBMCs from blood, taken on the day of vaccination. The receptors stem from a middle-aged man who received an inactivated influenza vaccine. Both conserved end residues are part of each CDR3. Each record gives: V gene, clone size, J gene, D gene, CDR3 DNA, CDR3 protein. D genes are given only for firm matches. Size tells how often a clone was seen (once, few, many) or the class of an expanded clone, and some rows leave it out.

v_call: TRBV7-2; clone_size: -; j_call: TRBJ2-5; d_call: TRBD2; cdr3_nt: TGTGCCAGCAGCTTAGCTAGCGGGAGCCTAGGACAAGAGACCCAGTACTTC; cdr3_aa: CASSLASGSLGQETQYF
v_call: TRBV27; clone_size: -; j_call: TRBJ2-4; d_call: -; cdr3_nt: TGTGCCAGCAGCCGGGCCCCCTGGGGGACCAAAAACATTCAGTACTTC; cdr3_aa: CASSRAPWGTKNIQYF
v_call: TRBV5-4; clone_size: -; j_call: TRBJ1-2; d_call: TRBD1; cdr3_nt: TGTGCCAGCAGCTTGACAGGGGATTCTGGCTACACCTTC; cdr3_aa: CASSLTGDSGYTF
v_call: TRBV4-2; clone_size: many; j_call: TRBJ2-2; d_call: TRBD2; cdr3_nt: TGTGCCAGCAGCCAAGTAGGTGGCGGGGGGCCCTACACCGGGGAGCTGTTTTTT; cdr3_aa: CASSQVGGGGPYTGELFF
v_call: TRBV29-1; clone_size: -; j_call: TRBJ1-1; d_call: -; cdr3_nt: TGCAGCGTTGACATGGGGGCGAGGACTGAAGCTTTCTTT; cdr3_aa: CSVDMGARTEAFF
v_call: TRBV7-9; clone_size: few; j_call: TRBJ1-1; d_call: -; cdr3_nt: TGTGCCAGCAGACTTGGGGGGGCCATGAACACTGAAGCTTTCTTT; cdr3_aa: CASRLGGAMNTEAFF
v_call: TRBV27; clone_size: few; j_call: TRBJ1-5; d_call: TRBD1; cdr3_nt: TGTGCCAGCAGTTTAGGGACAGGGTACTTGGGTCAGCCCCAGCATTTT; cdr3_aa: CASSLGTGYLGQPQHF
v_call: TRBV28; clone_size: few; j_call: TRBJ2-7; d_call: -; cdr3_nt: TGTGCCAGTGGAGGGACACCCTCCTTCTGGCAGTACTTC; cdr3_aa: CASGGTPSFWQYF
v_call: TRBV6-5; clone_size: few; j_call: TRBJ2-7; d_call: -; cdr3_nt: TGTGCCAGCAGTTACTCGGACACCTCCTACGAGCAGTACTTC; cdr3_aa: CASSYSDTSYEQYF
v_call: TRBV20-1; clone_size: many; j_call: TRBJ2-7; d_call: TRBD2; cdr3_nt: TGCAGTGCTATGACTAGCGGGGTGTACGAGCAGTACTTC; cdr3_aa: CSAMTSGVYEQYF
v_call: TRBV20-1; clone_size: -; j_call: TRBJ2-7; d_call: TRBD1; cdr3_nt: TGCAGTGCTCGACTGGGACAGGGGACGTCTGAGCAGTACTTC; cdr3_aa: CSARLGQGTSEQYF
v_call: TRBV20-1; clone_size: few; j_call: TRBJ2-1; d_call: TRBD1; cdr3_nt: TGCAGTGCTAGTGTGACAGGGAATGAGCAGTTCTTC; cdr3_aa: CSASVTGNEQFF
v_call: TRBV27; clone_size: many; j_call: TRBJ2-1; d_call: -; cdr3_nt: TGTGCCAGCAGGGGTCACAGCTCCTACAATGAGCAGTTCTTC; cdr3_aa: CASRGHSSYNEQFF
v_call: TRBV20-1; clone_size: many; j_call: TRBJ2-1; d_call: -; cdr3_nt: TGCAGTGCCCGGCTGACCTCCTACAATGAGCAGTTCTTC; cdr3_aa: CSARLTSYNEQFF
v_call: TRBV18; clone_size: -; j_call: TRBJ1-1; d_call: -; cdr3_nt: TGTGCCAGCTCGCCGAAGGGCAGGACGGAAGCTTTCTTT; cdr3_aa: CASSPKGRTEAFF
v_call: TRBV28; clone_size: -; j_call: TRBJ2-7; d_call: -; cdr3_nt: TGTGCCAGCAGTTTTCCCCGGACAGACCAGTTATACTACGAGCAGTACTTC; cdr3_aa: CASSFPRTDQLYYEQYF
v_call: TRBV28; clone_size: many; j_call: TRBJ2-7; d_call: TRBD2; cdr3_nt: TGTGCCAGCAGGCGGTCGGGAGGCCACGAGCAGTACTTC; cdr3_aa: CASRRSGGHEQYF
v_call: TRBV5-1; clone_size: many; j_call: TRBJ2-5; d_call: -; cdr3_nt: TGCGCCAGCAGCATCGGACAGTCCAAAGAGACCCAGTACTTC; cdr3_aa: CASSIGQSKETQYF
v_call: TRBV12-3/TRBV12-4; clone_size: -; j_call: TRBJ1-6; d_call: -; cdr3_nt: TGTGCCAGCACCTCCTATAATTCACCCCTCCACTTT; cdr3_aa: CASTSYNSPLHF
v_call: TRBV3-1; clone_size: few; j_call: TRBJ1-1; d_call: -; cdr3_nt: TGTGCCAGCAGCCCGGACCCGCTTCTGAACACTGAAGCTTTCTTT; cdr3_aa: CASSPDPLLNTEAFF
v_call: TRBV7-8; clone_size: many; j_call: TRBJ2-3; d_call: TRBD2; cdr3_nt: TGTGCCAGCAGCTCAAGCTTTACGGGACTAGCGGGGGCAGATACGCAGTATTTT; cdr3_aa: CASSSSFTGLAGADTQYF
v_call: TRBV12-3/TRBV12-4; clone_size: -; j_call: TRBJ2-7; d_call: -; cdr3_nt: TGTGCCAGCAGTTTAGCAGGAGGGAGTGGCGAGCAGTACTTC; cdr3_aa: CASSLAGGSGEQYF
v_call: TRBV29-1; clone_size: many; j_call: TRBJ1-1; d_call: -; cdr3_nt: TGCAGCGTCCAGCTATCAAACACTGAAGCTTTCTTT; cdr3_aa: CSVQLSNTEAFF
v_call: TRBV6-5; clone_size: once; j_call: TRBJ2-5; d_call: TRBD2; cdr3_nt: TGTGCCAGCAGTTACTCGTCCAGCGGGGGGGCCTCTGAGACCCAGTACTTC; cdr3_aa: CASSYSSSGGASETQYF
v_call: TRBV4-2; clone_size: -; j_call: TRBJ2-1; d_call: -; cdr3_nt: TGTGCCAGCAGCCAAGATAATCGGGGCTACTACAATGAGCAGTTCTTC; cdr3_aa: CASSQDNRGYYNEQFF
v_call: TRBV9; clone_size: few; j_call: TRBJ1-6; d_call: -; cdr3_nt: TGTGCCAGCAGCGTCGGGACCCAAGCGGGCACCCTCCACTTT; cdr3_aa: CASSVGTQAGTLHF
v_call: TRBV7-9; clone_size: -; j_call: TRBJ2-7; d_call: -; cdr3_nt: TGTGCCAGCAGCCGCGGTAGATCGGCTTCAGAATACGAGCAGTACTTC; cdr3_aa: CASSRGRSASEYEQYF
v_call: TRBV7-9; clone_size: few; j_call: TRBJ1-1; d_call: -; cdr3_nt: TGTGCCAGCAGCTTGGCAGGGGTGCGGACTGAAGCTTTCTTT; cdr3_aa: CASSLAGVRTEAFF
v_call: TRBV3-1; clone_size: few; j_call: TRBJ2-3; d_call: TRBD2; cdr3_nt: TGTGCCAGCAGACTAGCGGGAGGGCCAGATACGCAGTATTTT; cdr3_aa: CASRLAGGPDTQYF
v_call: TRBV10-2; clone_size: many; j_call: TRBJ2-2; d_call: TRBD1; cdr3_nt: TGCGCCAGCAGGGACAGGGGGAGAGCGAATACCGGGGAGCTGTTTTTT; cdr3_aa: CASRDRGRANTGELFF
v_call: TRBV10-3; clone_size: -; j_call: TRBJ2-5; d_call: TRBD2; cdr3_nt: TGTGCCATCAGTGAATTAGCGGGAGGAGGGGAGACCCAGTACTTC; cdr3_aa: CAISELAGGGETQYF
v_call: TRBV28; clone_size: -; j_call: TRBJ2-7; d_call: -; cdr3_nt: TGTGCCAGCAGTTTAACCCCCGCTCCCTACGAGCAGTACTTC; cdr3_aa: CASSLTPAPYEQYF
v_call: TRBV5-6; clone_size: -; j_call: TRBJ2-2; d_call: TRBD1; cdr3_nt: TGTGCCAGCAGCTTGGCTGGACAGGGAAGCGATGGGGAGCTGTTTTTT; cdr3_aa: CASSLAGQGSDGELFF
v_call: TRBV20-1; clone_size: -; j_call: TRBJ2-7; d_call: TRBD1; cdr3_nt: TGCAGTGCGAAGGGACAGGGGAACTACGAGCAGTACTTC; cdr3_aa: CSAKGQGNYEQYF
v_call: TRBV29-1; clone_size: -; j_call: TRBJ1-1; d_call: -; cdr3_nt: TGCAGCGTTGGAAGGACACGCGGCATGAACACTGAAGCTTTCTTT; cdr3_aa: CSVGRTRGMNTEAFF
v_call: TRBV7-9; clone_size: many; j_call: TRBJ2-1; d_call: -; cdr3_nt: TGTGCCAGCAGCTCGGGCTCCTACAATGAGCAGTTCTTC; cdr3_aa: CASSSGSYNEQFF
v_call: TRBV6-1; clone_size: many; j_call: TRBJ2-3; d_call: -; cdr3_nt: TGTGCCAGCAAAAAGGGGAGGTCCACAGATACGCAGTATTTT; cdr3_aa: CASKKGRSTDTQYF
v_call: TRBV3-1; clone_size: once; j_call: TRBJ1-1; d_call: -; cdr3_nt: TGTGCCAGCAGCCAGGGGTTGGTCACTGAAGCTTTCTTT; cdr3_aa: CASSQGLVTEAFF
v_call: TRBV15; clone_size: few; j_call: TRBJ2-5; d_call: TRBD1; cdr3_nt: TGTGCCACCAGCAGTGGGGACAGGGACCTCGAGACCCAGTACTTC; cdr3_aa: CATSSGDRDLETQYF
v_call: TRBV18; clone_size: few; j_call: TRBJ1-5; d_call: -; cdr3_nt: TGTGCCAGCTCACAAGAGGGAGATCAGCCCCAGCATTTT; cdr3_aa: CASSQEGDQPQHF
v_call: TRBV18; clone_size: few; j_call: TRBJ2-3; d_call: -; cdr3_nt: TGTGCCAGCTCACCCAATTTTGGAGATACGCAGTATTTT; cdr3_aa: CASSPNFGDTQYF
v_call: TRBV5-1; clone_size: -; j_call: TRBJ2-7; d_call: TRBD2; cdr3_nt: TGCGCCAGCAGCTCGGAGCCGGGACTAGCGGGGGGGCAGTACTTC; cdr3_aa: CASSSEPGLAGGQYF
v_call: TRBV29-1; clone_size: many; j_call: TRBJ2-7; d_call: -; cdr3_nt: TGCAGCGTTCGGGACATCTCCTACGAGCAGTACTTC; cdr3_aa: CSVRDISYEQYF
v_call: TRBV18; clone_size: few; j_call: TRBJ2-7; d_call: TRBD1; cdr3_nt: TGTGCCAGCTCACCGGGACAGGGTGTCGAGCAGTACTTC; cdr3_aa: CASSPGQGVEQYF
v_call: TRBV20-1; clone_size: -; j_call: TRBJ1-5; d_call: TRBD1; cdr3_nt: TGCAGTGCCCCCGGGACAGGGAGGGGTCAGCCCCAGCATTTT; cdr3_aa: CSAPGTGRGQPQHF
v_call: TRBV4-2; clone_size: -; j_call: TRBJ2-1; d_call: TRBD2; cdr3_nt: TGTGCCAGCAGCCAAGATCTAGGGCTAGCGGGAGAGGAGTTCTTC; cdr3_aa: CASSQDLGLAGEEFF